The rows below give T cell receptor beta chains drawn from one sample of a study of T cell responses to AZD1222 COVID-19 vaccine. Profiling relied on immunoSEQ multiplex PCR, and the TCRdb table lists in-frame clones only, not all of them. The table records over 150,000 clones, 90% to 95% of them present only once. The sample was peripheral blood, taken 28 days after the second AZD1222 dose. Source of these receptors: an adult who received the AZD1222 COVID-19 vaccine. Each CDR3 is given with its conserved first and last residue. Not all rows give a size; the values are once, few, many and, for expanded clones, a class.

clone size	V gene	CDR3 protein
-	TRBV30	CAWWTGVGTGELFF
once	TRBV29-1	CSVGTWGLAGYEQYF
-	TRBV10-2	CASNQHSGAEAFF
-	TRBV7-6	CASSLAGEQFF
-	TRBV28	CASSSQRVGYYEQYF
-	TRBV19	CASKPATNEKLFF
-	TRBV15	CATSRLAGEDTQYF
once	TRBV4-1	CASSQGSGFFYEQYF
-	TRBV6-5	CASSYRPLAGELFF
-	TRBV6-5	CASRYRAPGEQYF